Given below is one TCR beta chain in context. The data were taken from a study of technical replicates of blood from several donors. Clones were read by immunoSEQ multiplex PCR, and TCRdb kept only the in-frame ones, dropping some. Among about 7,200 clones listed, about 96% were seen once. The length of the CDR3 is 15 residues. Trimming cost V 5 bases and J 1 base, with 13 bases left between them. Germline CDR1 SGHVS, CDR2 FNYEAQ. The sample taken for sequencing was PBMCs. The chain joins TRBV7-6 to TRBJ2-3, with D perhaps TRBD2 (7 bases). The receptor was isolated from a human donor in good health. CDR3 protein: CASSPGGRGTDTQYF. The CDR3 DNA reads as TGTGCCAGCAGCCCGGGGGGCAGGGGCACAGATACGCAGTATTTT.